This T cell receptor (beta chain) was sequenced for a study of post-analysis software for immune sequencing data. Study-level results: Patients had higher frequencies than controls of roughly 5 TRBV segments, including TRBV5-6, TRBV5-1 and TRBV20-1. Versus controls, multiple sclerosis patients showed significantly lower diversity (normalized Chao1).

Turning to this clonotype: Its antigen is not identified. Mismatch with germline at one junction end may stem from a read error.

Unique molecular identifiers were present in the TCR beta cDNA libraries. TCRdb recomputed calls from the PCR reads with MiXCR, one row per CDR3 protein. This sample has a few hundred thousand distinct CDR3 sequences, with around 37% found just once. The CDR3 loop spans 12 amino acids. Germline CDR1 reads SGHRS; CDR2 reads YFSETQ. The source of this sequence is a girl between 10 and 17 years old with multiple sclerosis. This chain connects TRBV5-1 to TRBJ2-6, with D possibly called TRBD1 or TRBD2 (6 bases each). Sequencing was carried out using blood. Written as DNA, the CDR3 is TGCGCCAGCAGTCCGGGGGCCAACGTCCGGACTTTC. Translating gives CASSPGANVRTF.